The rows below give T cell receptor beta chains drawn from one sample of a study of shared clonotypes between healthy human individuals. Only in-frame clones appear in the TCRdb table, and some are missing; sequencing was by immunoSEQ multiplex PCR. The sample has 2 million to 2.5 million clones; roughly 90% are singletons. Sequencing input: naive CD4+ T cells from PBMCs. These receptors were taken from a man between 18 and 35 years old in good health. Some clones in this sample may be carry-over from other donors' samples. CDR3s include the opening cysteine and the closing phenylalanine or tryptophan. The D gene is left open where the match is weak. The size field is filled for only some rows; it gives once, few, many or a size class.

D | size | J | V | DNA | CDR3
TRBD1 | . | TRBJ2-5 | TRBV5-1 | TGCGCCAGCAGCCCTCTTCCGGGACAGGGGGTCGGAGAGACCCAGTACTTC | CASSPLPGQGVGETQYF
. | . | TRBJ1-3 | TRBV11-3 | TGTGCCAGCAGCCAGGGGAATAGTGGAAACACCATATATTTT | CASSQGNSGNTIYF
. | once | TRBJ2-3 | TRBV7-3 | TGTGCCAGCAGCTTCGGCGGAGTCAGGGATACGCAGTATTTT | CASSFGGVRDTQYF
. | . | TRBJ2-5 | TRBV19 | TGTGCCAGTAGTACCAAGCCCCTCTTGGGCGGGAAGGGAGAGACCCAGTACTTC | CASSTKPLLGGKGETQYF
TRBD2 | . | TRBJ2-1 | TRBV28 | TGTGCCAGCGGGACTAGCGGAGTCAATGAGCAGTTCTTC | CASGTSGVNEQFF
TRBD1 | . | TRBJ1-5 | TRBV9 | TGTGCCAGCAGTGCCGGGACAGCAAATCAGCCCCAGCATTTT | CASSAGTANQPQHF
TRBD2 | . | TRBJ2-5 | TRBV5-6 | TGTGCCAGCAGCTTCGAGGGACTAGCGGGAGTCGAGACCCAGTACTTC | CASSFEGLAGVETQYF
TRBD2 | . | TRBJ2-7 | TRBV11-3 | TGTGCCAGCAGCTTACTAGCGGGCTCCGAGCAGTACTTC | CASSLLAGSEQYF
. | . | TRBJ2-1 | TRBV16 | TGTGCCAGCAGCCAATATTCTAGCCTTGAGCAGTTCTTC | CASSQYSSLEQFF
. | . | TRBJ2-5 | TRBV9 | TGTGCCAGCAGCGTCGGCCTAGGGGGATTCCAAGAGACCCAGTACTTC | CASSVGLGGFQETQYF
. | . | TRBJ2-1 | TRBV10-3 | TGTGCCACCGAGGTACAGGATGAGCAGTTCTTC | CATEVQDEQFF
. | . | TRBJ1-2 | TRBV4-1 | TGCGCCAGCAGCCCACAGCGGGGCGGGTACTATGGCTACACCTTC | CASSPQRGGYYGYTF
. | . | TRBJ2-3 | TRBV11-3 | TGTGCCAGCAGCTTAGGTAACCTAGAGGCAGATACGCAGTATTTT | CASSLGNLEADTQYF
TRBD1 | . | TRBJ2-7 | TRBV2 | TGTGCCAGCAGTGCAGGACAGGGGCTTGTACTCGTTACCTACGAGCAGTACTTC | CASSAGQGLVLVTYEQYF
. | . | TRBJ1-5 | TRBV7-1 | TGTGCCAGCAGCCGAAATAGCAATCAGCCCCAGCATTTT | CASSRNSNQPQHF
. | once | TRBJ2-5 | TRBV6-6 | TGTGCCAGCAGTCCGTTCGCCCAAGAGACCCAGTACTTC | CASSPFAQETQYF
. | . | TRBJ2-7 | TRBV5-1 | TGCGCCAGCAGCCCGGGAGCGGGCCCGGGAGAGCAGTACTTC | CASSPGAGPGEQYF
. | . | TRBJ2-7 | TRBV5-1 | TGCGCCAGCAGGGACATTTGGTACGAGCAGTACTTC | CASRDIWYEQYF
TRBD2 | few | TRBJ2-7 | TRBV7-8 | TGTGCCAGCAGCCAGGGACTAGCGGGAGGGGTGCCCTACGAGCAGTACTTC | CASSQGLAGGVPYEQYF
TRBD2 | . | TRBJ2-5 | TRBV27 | TGTGCCAGCGGCTCCATCGGGAGGGGAACAATGGCGGGGACCCAGTACTTC | CASGSIGRGTMAGTQYF
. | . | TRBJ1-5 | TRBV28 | TGTGCCAGCAGTTTAAGCCAGAGCAATCAGCCCCAGCATTTT | CASSLSQSNQPQHF
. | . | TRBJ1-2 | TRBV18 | TGTGCCAGCTCACCAGACCCAGCCATCTATGGCTACACCTTC | CASSPDPAIYGYTF
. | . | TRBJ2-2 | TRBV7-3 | TGTGCCAGCAGTCCGACGGGCAACACCGGGGAGCTGTTTTTT | CASSPTGNTGELFF
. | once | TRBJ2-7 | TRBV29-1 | TGCAGCGTTGAATATCGTGGCGAGCAGTACTTC | CSVEYRGEQYF
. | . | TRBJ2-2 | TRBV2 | TGTGCCAGCACCCCGGAAAAGCCGAACACCGGGGAGCTGTTTTTT | CASTPEKPNTGELFF
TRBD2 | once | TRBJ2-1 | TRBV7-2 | TGTGCCAGCAGCGCAGGACTAGCGGAGTCCTACAATGAGCAGTTCTTC | CASSAGLAESYNEQFF
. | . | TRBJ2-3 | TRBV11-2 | TGTGCCAGCAGCCAAGAAACCACAGATACGCAGTATTTT | CASSQETTDTQYF
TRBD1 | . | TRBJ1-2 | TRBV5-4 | TGTGCCAGCAGCCCAAGACAGGGGTCCGGGTATGGCTACACCTTC | CASSPRQGSGYGYTF
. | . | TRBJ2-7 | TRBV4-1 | TGCGCCAGCAGCCCCCGAGGACTCACATTCTACGAGCAGTACTTC | CASSPRGLTFYEQYF
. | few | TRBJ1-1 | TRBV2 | TGTGCCAGCAGCGGACAGTGGGTTAAAGCTTTCTTT | CASSGQWVKAFF
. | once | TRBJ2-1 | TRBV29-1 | TGCAGCGCCGACGGGACCTACAATGAGCAGTTCTTC | CSADGTYNEQFF
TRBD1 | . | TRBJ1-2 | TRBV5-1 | TGCGCCAGCAGCCAAACCGGGACAGCAGCTTATGGCTACACCTTC | CASSQTGTAAYGYTF
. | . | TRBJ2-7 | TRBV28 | TGTGCCAGCAGTTCCAGACCCCCTTTAGCGCCCTCCTACGAGCAGTACTTC | CASSSRPPLAPSYEQYF
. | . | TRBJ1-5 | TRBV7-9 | TGTGCCAGCAGCCCGGAGGGTTTTTCTTTTCAGCCCCAGCATTTT | CASSPEGFSFQPQHF
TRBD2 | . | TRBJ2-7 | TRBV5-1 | TGCGCCAGCAGCTTGGGACTAGCGGACCCCTACGAGCAGTACTTC | CASSLGLADPYEQYF
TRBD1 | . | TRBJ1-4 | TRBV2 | TGTGCCAGCAGTACAACAGGGGGCGTAGAAAAACTGTTTTTT | CASSTTGGVEKLFF
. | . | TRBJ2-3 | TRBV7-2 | TGTGCCAGCAGCTTAGCGCCCAGGGCGTTCACAGATACGCAGTATTTT | CASSLAPRAFTDTQYF
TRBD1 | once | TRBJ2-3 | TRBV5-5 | TGTGCCAGCAGCTCAATCCGGGACAGGGGGACACATACGCAGTATTTT | CASSSIRDRGTHTQYF
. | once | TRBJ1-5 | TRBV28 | TGTGCCAGCAGCTCGAGCGGGAGCATGTATCAGCCCCAGCATTTT | CASSSSGSMYQPQHF
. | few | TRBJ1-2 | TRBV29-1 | TGCAGCACAAACACGGGTTATGGCTACACCTTC | CSTNTGYGYTF
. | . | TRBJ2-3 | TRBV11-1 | TGTGCCAGCAGCTTCTTGGCTAGGGGAACAGATACGCAGTATTTT | CASSFLARGTDTQYF
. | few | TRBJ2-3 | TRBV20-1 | TGCAGTGCTAGTTCAGATACGCAGTATTTT | CSASSDTQYF
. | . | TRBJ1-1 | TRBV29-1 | TGCAGCGTAGCCAGGGGAAGCACTGAAGCTTTCTTT | CSVARGSTEAFF
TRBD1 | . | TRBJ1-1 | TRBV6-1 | TGTGCCAGCAGTGAAGCCGGGACAGGCCGGGGTTTCTTT | CASSEAGTGRGFF
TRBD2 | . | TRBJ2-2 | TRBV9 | TGTGCCAGCAGCCTAGCGGGAGTTACCAGGGAGCTGTTTTTT | CASSLAGVTRELFF
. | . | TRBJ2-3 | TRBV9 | TGTGCCAGCAGCGTAATGGGCAGCGGCACAGATACGCAGTATTTT | CASSVMGSGTDTQYF
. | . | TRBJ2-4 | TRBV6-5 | TGTGCCAGCAGTCCCCTGGGAAGGGGGAACATTCAGTACTTC | CASSPLGRGNIQYF
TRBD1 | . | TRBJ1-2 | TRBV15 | TGTGCCACCAGCAGAGATAGACAGGGGGAATTGACCTTC | CATSRDRQGELTF
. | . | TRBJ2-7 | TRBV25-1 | TGTGCCAGCAGTAAGTCAGGGACCGGCGAGCAGTACTTC | CASSKSGTGEQYF
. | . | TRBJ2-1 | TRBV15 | TGTGCCACCAGCAGACTGGACCCCCCCAATGAGCAGTTCTTC | CATSRLDPPNEQFF
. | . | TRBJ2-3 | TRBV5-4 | TGTGCCAGCAGCTTGCTAGGGGGGGATACGCAGTATTTT | CASSLLGGDTQYF
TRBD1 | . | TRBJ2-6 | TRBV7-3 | TGTGCCAGCAGCTTAACCGGGACAGGGGGATGGTCTGGGGCCAACGTCCTGACTTTC | CASSLTGTGGWSGANVLTF
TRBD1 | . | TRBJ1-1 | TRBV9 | TGTGCCAGCAGCGTTACTGACAGGGTGGAGGCTGAAGCTTTCTTT | CASSVTDRVEAEAFF
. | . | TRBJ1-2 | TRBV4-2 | TGTGCCAGCAGCCAAGGTGGCAGTGATAACTATGGCTACACCTTC | CASSQGGSDNYGYTF
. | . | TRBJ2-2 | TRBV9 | TGTGCCAGCAGCATTACTAGCACGTCTGGCACCGGGGAGCTGTTTTTT | CASSITSTSGTGELFF